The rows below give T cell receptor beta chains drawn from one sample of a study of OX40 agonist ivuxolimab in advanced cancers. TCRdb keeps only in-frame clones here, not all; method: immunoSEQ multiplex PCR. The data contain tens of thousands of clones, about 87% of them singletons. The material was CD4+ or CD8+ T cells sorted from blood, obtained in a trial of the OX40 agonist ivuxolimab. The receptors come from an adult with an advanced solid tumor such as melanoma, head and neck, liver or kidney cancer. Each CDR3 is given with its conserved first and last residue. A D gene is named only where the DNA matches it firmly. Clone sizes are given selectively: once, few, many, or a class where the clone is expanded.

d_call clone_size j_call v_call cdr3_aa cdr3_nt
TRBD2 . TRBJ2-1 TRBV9 CASSFSGSSYNEQFF TGTGCCAGCAGCTTTAGCGGGTCCTCCTACAATGAGCAGTTCTTC
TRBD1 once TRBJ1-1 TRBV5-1 CASSTTGTVNTEAFF TGCGCCAGCAGCACAACCGGGACAGTGAACACTGAAGCTTTCTTT
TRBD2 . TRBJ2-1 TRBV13 CASSLGAGGNIQFF TGTGCCAGCAGCTTAGGAGCGGGGGGGAATATACAGTTCTTC
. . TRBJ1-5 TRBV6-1 CASSEAARPPMPQHF TGTGCCAGCAGTGAAGCGGCCAGGCCCCCCATGCCCCAGCATTTT
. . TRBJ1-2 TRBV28 CASSFIGSSGYGYTF TGTGCCAGCAGTTTTATTGGGTCAAGTGGTTATGGCTACACCTTC
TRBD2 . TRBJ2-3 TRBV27 CASSPPWLAGGTHTQYF TGTGCCAGCAGTCCTCCCTGGCTAGCGGGGGGAACCCATACGCAGTATTTT
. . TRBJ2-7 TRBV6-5 CASAAGASYEQYF TGTGCCAGCGCGGCGGGGGCGTCCTACGAGCAGTACTTC
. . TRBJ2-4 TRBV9 CASSGGTAGIQYF TGTGCCAGCAGCGGCGGGACAGCGGGCATTCAGTACTTC
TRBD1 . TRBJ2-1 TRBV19 CASNTGGDYNEQFF TGTGCCAGTAACACAGGGGGCGACTACAATGAGCAGTTCTTC
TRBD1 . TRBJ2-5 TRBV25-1 CASSGDRGFETQYF TGTGCCAGCAGTGGAGACAGGGGGTTTGAGACCCAGTACTTC
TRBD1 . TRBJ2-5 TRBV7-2 CASRQTGPAETQYF TGTGCCAGCAGACAGACAGGGCCGGCGGAGACCCAGTACTTC
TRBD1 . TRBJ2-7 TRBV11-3 CASSSTGTGGAEQYF TGTGCCAGCAGCTCCACCGGGACAGGGGGGGCCGAGCAGTACTTC
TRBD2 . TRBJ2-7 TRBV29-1 CSVKSGVNYEQYF TGCAGCGTCAAGAGCGGGGTGAACTACGAGCAGTACTTC
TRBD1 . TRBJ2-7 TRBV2 CASSEAGQGIYEQYF TGTGCCAGCAGTGAAGCGGGACAGGGGATTTACGAGCAGTACTTC
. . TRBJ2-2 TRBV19 CASSMAPGIEELFF TGTGCCAGTAGTATGGCCCCAGGGATAGAAGAGCTGTTTTTT
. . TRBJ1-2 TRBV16 CASSQSWQGGYGYTF TGTGCCAGCAGCCAATCGTGGCAGGGCGGCTATGGCTACACCTTC
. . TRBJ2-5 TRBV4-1 CASSQSGEETQYF TGCGCCAGCAGCCAATCAGGGGAGGAGACCCAGTACTTC
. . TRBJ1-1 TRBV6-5 CASSLNMNTEAFF TGTGCCAGCAGCCTAAATATGAACACTGAAGCTTTCTTT
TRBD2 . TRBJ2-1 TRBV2 CASSDPTGLAGPKKFF TGTGCCAGCAGTGATCCCACGGGACTAGCGGGTCCCAAGAAGTTCTTC
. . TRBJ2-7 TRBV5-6 CASSLSLGLNSYEQYF TGTGCCAGCAGCTTGTCTCTGGGACTTAACTCCTACGAGCAGTACTTC
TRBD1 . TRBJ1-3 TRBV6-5 CASSQDRGGNTIYF TGTGCCAGCAGCCAAGACAGGGGAGGAAACACCATATATTTT
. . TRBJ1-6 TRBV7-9 CASSDTVRGRSYNSPLHF TGTGCCAGCTCGGATACCGTCAGAGGAAGGTCCTATAATTCACCCCTCCACTTT
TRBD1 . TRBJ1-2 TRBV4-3 CASSQSGTGDNYGYTF TGCGCCAGCAGCCAGTCAGGGACAGGGGACAACTATGGCTACACCTTC
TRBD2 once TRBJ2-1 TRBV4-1 CASSLGTSGSNEQFF TGCGCCAGCAGCCTCGGGACTAGCGGCTCCAATGAGCAGTTCTTC
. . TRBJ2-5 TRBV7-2 CASSYPTGAQETQYF TGTGCCAGCAGCTACCCGACCGGGGCGCAAGAGACCCAGTACTTC
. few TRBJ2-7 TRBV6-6 CASSYSNWSEQYF TGTGCCAGCAGTTACTCGAACTGGTCCGAGCAGTACTTC
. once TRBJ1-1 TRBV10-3 CAISSGPEAFF TGTGCCATCAGTTCAGGGCCTGAAGCTTTCTTT
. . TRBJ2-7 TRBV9 CASSQSGSSSYEQYF TGTGCCAGCAGCCAGTCCGGTTCAAGCTCCTACGAGCAGTACTTC
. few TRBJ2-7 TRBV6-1 CATHWAYEQYF TGTGCCACCCACTGGGCCTACGAGCAGTACTTC
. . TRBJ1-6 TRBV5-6 CACQVLRDVGNSPLHF TGTGCCTGCCAAGTATTAAGGGACGTTGGAAATTCACCCCTCCACTTT
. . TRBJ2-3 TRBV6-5 CASSRTTNGDTQYF TGTGCCAGCAGCCGGACTACAAACGGAGATACGCAGTATTTT
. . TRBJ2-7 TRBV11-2 CASSPNLGEQYF TGTGCCAGCAGCCCAAATTTAGGCGAGCAGTACTTC
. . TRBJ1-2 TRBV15 CATSRAPHEQTDGYTF TGTGCCACCAGCAGAGCCCCCCACGAACAGACGGATGGCTACACCTTC
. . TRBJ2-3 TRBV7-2 CASTFNLGTPTQYF TGTGCCAGCACCTTTAACCTCGGGACCCCAACGCAGTATTTT
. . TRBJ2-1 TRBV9 CASSVAAGSYNEQFF TGTGCCAGCAGCGTAGCCGCAGGCTCCTACAATGAGCAGTTCTTC
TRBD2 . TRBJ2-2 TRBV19 CASGIGGVAGELFF TGTGCCAGTGGTATTGGGGGGGTGGCCGGGGAGCTGTTTTTT
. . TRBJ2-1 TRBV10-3 CAISEGGEQFF TGTGCCATCAGTGAAGGGGGAGAGCAGTTCTTC
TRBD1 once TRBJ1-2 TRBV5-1 CASSPGQGAVYGYTF TGCGCCAGCAGCCCTGGCCAGGGGGCGGTATATGGCTACACCTTC
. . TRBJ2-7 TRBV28 CASSVPPSPPEQYF TGTGCCAGCAGCGTTCCCCCCTCCCCCCCCGAGCAGTACTTC
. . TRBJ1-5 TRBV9 CASSEDSRNQPQHF TGTGCCAGCAGCGAGGACAGCCGCAATCAGCCCCAGCATTTT
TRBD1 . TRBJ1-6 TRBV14 CASSHGTGDFVYNSPLHF TGTGCCAGCAGCCATGGGACAGGGGATTTCGTTTATAATTCACCCCTCCACTTT
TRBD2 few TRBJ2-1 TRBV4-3 CASSRSRSGGYNEQFF TGCGCCAGCAGCCGGTCCCGTAGCGGGGGATACAATGAGCAGTTCTTC
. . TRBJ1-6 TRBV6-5 CASSYALSSYNSPLHF TGTGCCAGCAGTTACGCCCTAAGCTCCTATAATTCACCCCTCCACTTT
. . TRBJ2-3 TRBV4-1 CASSQGYTSTDTQYF TGCGCCAGCAGCCAAGGATACACTTCCACAGATACGCAGTATTTT
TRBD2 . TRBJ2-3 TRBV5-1 CASSFGGGYTDTQYF TGCGCCAGCAGCTTCGGCGGGGGGTACACAGATACGCAGTATTTT
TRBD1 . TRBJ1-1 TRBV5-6 CASSQPQGAGTEAFF TGTGCCAGCAGCCAACCTCAGGGGGCTGGCACTGAAGCTTTCTTT
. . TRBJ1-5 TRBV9 CASSVGGSVDQPQHF TGTGCCAGCAGCGTTGGAGGGTCGGTGGATCAGCCCCAGCATTTT
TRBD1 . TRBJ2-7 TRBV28 CASSSTRQGAYEQYF TGTGCCAGCAGTTCGACTCGACAGGGGGCCTACGAGCAGTACTTC
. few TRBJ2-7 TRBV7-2 CASSTSYEQYF TGTGCCAGCAGCACCTCCTACGAGCAGTACTTC
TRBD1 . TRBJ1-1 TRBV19 CASNPWAGGSNTEAFF TGTGCCAGTAACCCCTGGGCAGGGGGATCGAACACTGAAGCTTTCTTT
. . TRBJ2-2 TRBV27 CASSFRGAGTGELFF TGTGCCAGCAGTTTTCGGGGGGCAGGCACCGGGGAGCTGTTTTTT
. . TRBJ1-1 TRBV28 CASSRYSMNTEAFF TGTGCCAGCAGTAGGTACAGCATGAACACTGAAGCTTTCTTT
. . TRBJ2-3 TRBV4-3 CASSQVVLRLLNTDTQYF TGCGCCAGCAGCCAAGTAGTACTCCGGCTACTCAACACAGATACGCAGTATTTT
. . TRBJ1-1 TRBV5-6 CASSVFNGEAFF TGTGCCAGCAGCGTGTTTAACGGCGAAGCTTTCTTT
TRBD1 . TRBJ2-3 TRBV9 CASSGTGGPDTQYF TGTGCCAGCAGCGGGACAGGGGGTCCAGATACGCAGTATTTT
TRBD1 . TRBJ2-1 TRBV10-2 CASSEEGQGYNEQFF TGCGCCAGCAGTGAAGAAGGACAGGGCTACAATGAGCAGTTCTTC
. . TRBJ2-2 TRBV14 CASSQVAGELFF TGTGCCAGCAGCCAAGTGGCGGGGGAGCTGTTTTTT
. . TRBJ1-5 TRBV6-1 CASSGRRGGNQPQHF TGTGCCAGCAGTGGCCGAAGGGGTGGAAATCAGCCCCAGCATTTT
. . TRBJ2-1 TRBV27 CASSLGPRNEQFF TGTGCCAGCAGTTTAGGGCCAAGGAATGAGCAGTTCTTC
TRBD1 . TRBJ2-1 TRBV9 CASSAGQNEQFF TGTGCCAGCAGCGCGGGACAGAATGAGCAGTTCTTC